Listed here are 3 T cell receptor beta chains from one sample, sequenced in a study of blood T cell repertoires in COVID-19. Clones were read by immunoSEQ multiplex PCR, and TCRdb kept only the in-frame ones, dropping some. This sample has under 150,000 clones; about nine tenths occur once, and the top ten carry roughly a tenth. Sequencing was carried out using peripheral blood. These receptors were obtained from a man in his fifties with active or convalescent COVID-19.

The rearrangement uses TRBV6-2 or TRBV6-3 and TRBJ2-7; D is possibly TRBD1 (5 bases). Per germline, CDR1 MNHEY and CDR2 SVGEGT. The CDR3 runs to 15 residues. Trimming cost V 6 bases and J 3 bases, with 18 bases left between them. The CDR3 DNA sequence: TGTGCCAGCAGCTCCCCAGGGCTAGGGAACTACGAGCAGTACTTC. As protein: CASSSPGLGNYEQYF.

The chain recombines TRBV4-1 with TRBJ2-2, with 8 bases identical to TRBD1. Germline trimming cut 4 bases from V and 1 base from J; bases unmatched to any gene: 2. The CDR3 is made up of 15 amino acids. The germline V gene has CDR1 MGHRA and CDR2 YSYEKL. The DNA for the CDR3 is TGCGCCAGCAGCCTCACAGGGGGGAACACCGGGGAGCTGTTTTTT. Translation: CASSLTGGNTGELFF.

The chain is built from TRBV7-9 and TRBJ2-2; the match to TRBD2 covers 10 bases. The CDR3 contains 19 residues. Germline trimming cut 5 bases from V and 1 base from J; bases unmatched to any gene: 13. Germline assignment: CDR1 SEHNR and CDR2 FQNEAQ (reference sequence). Here the CDR3 reads CASSAIGRRTSGNTGELFF. CDR3 bases: TGTGCCAGCAGCGCAATTGGGCGAAGGACTAGCGGGAACACCGGGGAGCTGTTTTTT. The full variable domain, with the rest looked up from reference TRBV7-9 and TRBJ2-2, is DTGVSQNPRHKITKRGQNVTFRCDPISEHNRLYWYRQTLGQGPEFLTYFQNEAQLEKSRLLSDRFSAERPKGSFSTLEIQRTEQGDSAMYLCASSAIGRRTSGNTGELFFGEGSRLTVL.